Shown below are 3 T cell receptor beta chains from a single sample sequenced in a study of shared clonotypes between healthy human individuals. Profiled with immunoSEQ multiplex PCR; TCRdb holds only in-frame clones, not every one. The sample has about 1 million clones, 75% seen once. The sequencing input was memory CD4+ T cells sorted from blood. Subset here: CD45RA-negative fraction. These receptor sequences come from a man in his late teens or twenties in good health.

CDR3 region: CASSSIGRTHEKLFF. Here the CDR3 DNA reads TGTGCCAGCAGCTCCATAGGGCGGACCCATGAAAAACTGTTTTTT. This chain uses TRBV5-6 with TRBJ1-4; unclear D gene. The CDR3 runs 15 residues. Per the germline V gene, CDR1 is SGHDT and CDR2 is YYEEEE. Trimming left V 3 bases short and J 6 bases short, with 15 bases between.

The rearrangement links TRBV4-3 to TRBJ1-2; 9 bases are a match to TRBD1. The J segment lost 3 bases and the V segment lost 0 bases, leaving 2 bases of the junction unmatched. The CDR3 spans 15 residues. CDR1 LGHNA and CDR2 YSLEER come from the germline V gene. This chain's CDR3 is CASSQEDRGYYGYTF. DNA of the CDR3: TGCGCCAGCAGCCAAGAAGACAGGGGGTACTATGGCTACACCTTC.

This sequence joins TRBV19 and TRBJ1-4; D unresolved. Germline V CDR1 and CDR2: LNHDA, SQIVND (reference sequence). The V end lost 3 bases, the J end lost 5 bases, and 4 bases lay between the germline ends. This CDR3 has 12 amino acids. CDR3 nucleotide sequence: TGTGCCAGTAGTATCCGGAATGAAAAACTGTTTTTT. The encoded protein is CASSIRNEKLFF. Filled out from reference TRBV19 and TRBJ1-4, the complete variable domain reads DGGITQSPKYLFRKEGQNVTLSCEQNLNHDAMYWYRQDPGQGLRLIYYSQIVNDFQKGDIAEGYSVSREKKESFPLTVTSAQKNPTAFYLCASSIRNEKLFFGSGTQLSVL.